The clone carrying this TCR beta chain turned up a few times. The CDR3 spans 15 residues. V lost 2 bases to trimming and J lost 5 bases; unmatched junction nucleotides: 3. CDR1 is LGHDT, CDR2 YNNKEL, per germline (reference sequence). These data are taken from a study of blood T cell repertoires in COVID-19. About the study: Spain, Italy and the United States supplied samples that represented acute and convalescent COVID-19.

The protocol was immunoSEQ multiplex PCR, while the TCRdb copy is restricted to in-frame clones and leaves out a portion. The sample records just under 70,000 clones, roughly 90% being singletons. The chain uses TRBV3-1 (or the pseudogene TRBV3-2) and TRBJ1-6; TRBD1 aligns across 7 bases. Input material: peripheral blood. This receptor was taken from a man aged 30 to 45 with acute or convalescent COVID-19. The CDR3 DNA follows: TGTGCCAGCAGCCAATGGGGACAGAATAATTCACCCCTCCACTTT. It translates to CASSQWGQNNSPLHF.